This TCR beta chain emerged from a study of T cell clonality in common variable immunodeficiency. The table lists this clone with many counts. Assay used: immunoSEQ multiplex PCR; TCRdb lists only in-frame clones, some missing. The profile covers 30,000 to 40,000 clones, none occurring a single time. Sequenced input: peripheral blood mononuclear cells. The source is a person aged 18-70 years in good health.

Incomplete CDR3 DNA: TGCAGTGCTAGAGACCGAAGCGGGACAGGGGTAAGCGAG. Translation gives CSARDRSGTGVSE. The complete CDR3 reads CSARDRSGTGVSEQYF. This chain connects TRBV20-1 to TRBJ2-7, with TRBD1 identical over 10 bases. With the read ending 3 residues before the CDR3 end, the germline J gene is used to fill in that end. The CDR3 is 16 amino acids. Germline values: CDR1 DFQATT, CDR2 SNEGSKA (reference sequence). Germline trimming cut 0 bases from V and 6 bases from J; bases unmatched to any gene: 11.